This TCR beta chain stems from a study of control samples from healthy donors and cancer patients. Only in-frame clones appear in the TCRdb table, and some are missing; sequencing was by immunoSEQ multiplex PCR. This sample has 140,000 or so clones, with about 95% found just once. Germline V gene data show CDR1 as KGHSH and CDR2 as LQKENI. J was trimmed by 3 bases and V by 5 bases; bases with no gene match: 15. The length of the CDR3 is 17 residues. The clonotype originates from a man aged 60 to 75 with colorectal cancer. V is TRBV18 and J is TRBJ1-2; 7 positions match TRBD1. The sample comprised PBMCs. CDR3: CASSATGTAGGDYGYTF. The DNA of the CDR3 is TGTGCCAGCTCAGCGACGGGGACAGCAGGGGGTGACTATGGCTACACCTTC.